This T cell receptor (beta chain) originates from a study of T-cell reconstitution after alpha-beta-depleted transplantation in children. Study-wide findings and caveats: Some patients' high day-60 TCRbeta diversity was traced to surviving recipient T cells and thymic progenitors. Expanded graft clones, several hundred of them, were reportedly the source of alpha-beta T cells about two months after transplant. One year post-transplant, T-cell counts and diversity were largely derived from T cells produced anew.

In this sample, this clonotype turned up many times. Its cognate antigen is unknown. Researchers prepared the TCRbeta library using unique molecular identifiers, the study reports. TCRdb redid the calling of the PCR reads with MiXCR, one entry per CDR3 protein. The data contain 550,000 to 600,000 distinct CDR3 sequences, 20% to 25% of them singletons. V lost 0 bases to trimming and J lost 1 base, with 9 bases between them. This CDR3 spans 15 amino acids. In germline, CDR1 is LNHNV, CDR2 YYDKDF (reference sequence). The V and J genes are TRBV15 and TRBJ2-5; D perhaps matches TRBD1 (5 bases). Sequencing was performed on PBMCs, mostly from graft donor cells, taken 360 days after TCRalphabeta/CD19-depleted stem cell transplant. The sequence derives from a boy under three years old who had a stem cell transplant for acute myeloid leukemia, so the T cells may come from the graft donor. The CDR3 nucleotides are TGTGCCACCAGCAGAGATCCAGGGCCCCAAGAGACCCAGTACTTC. This codes for CATSRDPGPQETQYF.